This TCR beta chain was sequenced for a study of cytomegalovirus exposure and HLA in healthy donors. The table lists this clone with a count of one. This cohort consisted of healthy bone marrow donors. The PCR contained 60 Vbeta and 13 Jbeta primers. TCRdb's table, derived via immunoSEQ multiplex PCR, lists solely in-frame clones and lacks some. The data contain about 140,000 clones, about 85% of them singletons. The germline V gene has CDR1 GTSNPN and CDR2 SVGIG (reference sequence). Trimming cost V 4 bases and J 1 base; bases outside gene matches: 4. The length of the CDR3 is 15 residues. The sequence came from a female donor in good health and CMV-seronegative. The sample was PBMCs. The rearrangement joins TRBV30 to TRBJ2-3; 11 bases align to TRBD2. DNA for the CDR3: TGTGCCTGGATGGAACTAGCGGGAGGCACAGATACGCAGTATTTT. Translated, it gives CAWMELAGGTDTQYF.